Below, 2 T cell receptor beta chains from the same sample are listed, as sequenced in a study of patients and donors after allogeneic stem cell transplantation. TCRdb reprocessed the RT-PCR reads via MiXCR and lists one record per CDR3 protein. Among about 410,000 distinct CDR3 sequences, 16% were seen once, and the ten largest hold 7.2%. Sequenced input: blood, either unsorted or a sorted T cell fraction (not recorded which). These receptors came from a human donor who was either an allogeneic HSCT recipient or a stem cell or donor lymphocyte infusion donor (not recorded which). It is not recorded whose cells these are; they may come from a transplant donor.

This clonotype has ten or more counts. The V and J genes are TRBV5-1 and TRBJ2-3, with 8 bases identical to TRBD1. The CDR3 is made up of 16 amino acids. The V gene's germline CDR1 is SGHRS and CDR2 YFSETQ. Losses at the gene ends were 0 bases for V and 6 bases for J; bases not matched to a gene: 9. The CDR3 DNA reads as TGCGCCAGCAGCTTGGTGGCAGGGGGCATTAGGGATACGCAGTATTTT. It is translated as CASSLVAGGIRDTQYF.

This clonotype was seen only a few times. This chain connects TRBV5-1 to TRBJ1-1, with 8 bases lining up with TRBD1. Germline V gene data show CDR1 as SGHRS and CDR2 as YFSETQ. The CDR3 extends over 16 amino acids. The junction had 10 bases not matched to a gene; V was cut back by 3 bases and J by 3 bases. The CDR3 sequence is CASSSAGQGIHTEAFF. Here the CDR3 DNA reads TGCGCCAGCAGCTCCGCTGGACAGGGCATCCACACTGAAGCTTTCTTT.